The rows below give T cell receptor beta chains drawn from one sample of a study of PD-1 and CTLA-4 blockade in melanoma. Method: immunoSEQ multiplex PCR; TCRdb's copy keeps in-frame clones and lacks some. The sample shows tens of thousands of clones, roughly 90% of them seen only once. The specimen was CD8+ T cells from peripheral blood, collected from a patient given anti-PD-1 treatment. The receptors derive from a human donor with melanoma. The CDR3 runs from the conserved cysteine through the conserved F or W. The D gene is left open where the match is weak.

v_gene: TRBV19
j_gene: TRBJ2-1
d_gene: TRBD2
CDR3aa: CASVSGRADHYNEQFF
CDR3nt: TGTGCCAGTGTGAGCGGGAGGGCCGATCACTACAATGAGCAGTTCTTC

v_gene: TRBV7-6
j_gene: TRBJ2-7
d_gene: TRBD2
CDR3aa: CASTPGGSGLASYEQYF
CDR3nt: TGTGCCAGCACCCCGGGCGGATCTGGACTAGCGTCCTACGAGCAGTACTTC

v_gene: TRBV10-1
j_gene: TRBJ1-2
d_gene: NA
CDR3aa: CASSNDRNHGYTF
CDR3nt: TGCGCCAGCAGTAACGACAGGAACCATGGCTACACCTTC

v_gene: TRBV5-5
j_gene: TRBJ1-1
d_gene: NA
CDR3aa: CASSLELLNTEAFF
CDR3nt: TGTGCCAGCAGCTTGGAACTCCTGAACACTGAAGCTTTCTTT

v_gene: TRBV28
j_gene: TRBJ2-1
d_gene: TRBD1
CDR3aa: CASSFQLPQGDEQFF
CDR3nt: TGTGCCAGCAGTTTCCAGTTACCTCAGGGGGATGAGCAGTTCTTC

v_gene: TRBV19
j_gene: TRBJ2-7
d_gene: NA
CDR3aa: CASSLGIQGNHEQYF
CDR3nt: TGTGCCAGTAGCTTGGGCATACAGGGAAACCACGAGCAGTACTTC

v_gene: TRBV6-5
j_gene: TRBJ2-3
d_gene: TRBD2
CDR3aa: CASSYGLAGPTDTQYF
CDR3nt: TGTGCCAGCAGTTACGGGCTAGCGGGACCAACAGATACGCAGTATTTT

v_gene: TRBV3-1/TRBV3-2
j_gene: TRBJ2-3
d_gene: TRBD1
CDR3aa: CASSHRQGTSTDTQYF
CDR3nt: TGTGCCAGCAGCCACCGACAGGGCACTAGCACAGATACGCAGTATTTT

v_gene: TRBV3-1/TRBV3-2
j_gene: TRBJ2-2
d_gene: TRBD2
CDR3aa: CASSPGLAEDTGELFF
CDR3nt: TGTGCCAGCAGCCCTGGACTAGCGGAGGACACCGGGGAGCTGTTTTTT

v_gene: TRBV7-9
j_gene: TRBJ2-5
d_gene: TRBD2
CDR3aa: CASSVGLAGKETQYF
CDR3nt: TGTGCCAGCAGCGTGGGACTAGCGGGGAAAGAGACCCAGTACTTC

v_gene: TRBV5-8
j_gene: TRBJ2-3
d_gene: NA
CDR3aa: CASSLWLAGTDTQYF
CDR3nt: TGTGCCAGCAGCTTATGGCTAGCTGGCACAGATACGCAGTATTTT

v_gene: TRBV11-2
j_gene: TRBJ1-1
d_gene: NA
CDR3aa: CASSLDWGGTEAFF
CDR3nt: TGTGCCAGCAGCTTAGATTGGGGAGGGACTGAAGCTTTCTTT

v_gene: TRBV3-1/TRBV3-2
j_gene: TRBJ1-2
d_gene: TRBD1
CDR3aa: CASSPRTGMVPGDGYTF
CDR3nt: TGTGCCAGCAGCCCCAGGACAGGGATGGTTCCGGGTGATGGCTACACCTTC

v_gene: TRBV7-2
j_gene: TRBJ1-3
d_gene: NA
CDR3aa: CASSLAAEILDTIYF
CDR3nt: TGTGCCAGCAGCTTAGCAGCAGAAATCCTGGACACCATATATTTT

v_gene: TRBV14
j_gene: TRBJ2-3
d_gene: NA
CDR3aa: CASSQEPSTDTQYF
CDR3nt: TGTGCCAGCAGCCAAGAACCTAGCACAGATACGCAGTATTTT

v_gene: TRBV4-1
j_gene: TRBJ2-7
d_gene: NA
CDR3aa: CASSQDGQTGYEQYF
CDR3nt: TGCGCCAGCAGCCAAGATGGTCAGACCGGCTACGAGCAGTACTTC

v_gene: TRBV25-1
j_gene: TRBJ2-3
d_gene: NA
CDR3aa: CASSDPGLLPDTQYF
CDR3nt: TGTGCCAGCAGTGATCCCGGACTGCTCCCAGATACGCAGTATTTT

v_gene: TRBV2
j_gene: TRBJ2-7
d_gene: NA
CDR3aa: CASSTAGQAYEQYF
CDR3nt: TGTGCCAGCAGTACAGCGGGCCAAGCCTACGAGCAGTACTTC

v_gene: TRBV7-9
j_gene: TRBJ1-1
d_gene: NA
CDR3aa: CASSFRQTMNTEAFF
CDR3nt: TGTGCCAGCAGCTTCCGACAGACCATGAACACTGAAGCTTTCTTT

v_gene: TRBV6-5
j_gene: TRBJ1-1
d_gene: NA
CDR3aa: CASSYGRGGGTEAFF
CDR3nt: TGTGCCAGCAGTTACGGCAGGGGCGGGGGGACTGAAGCTTTCTTT